What follows are 4 T cell receptor beta chains derived from one specimen sequenced in a study of T cells in tumors after PD-1 blockade. Assay used: immunoSEQ multiplex PCR; TCRdb lists only in-frame clones, some missing. The data contain around 60,000 clones, roughly 75% of them seen just once; the ten biggest clones take up roughly an eighth. The source was PBMCs, collected before anti-PD-1 treatment. The receptors were sampled from a human donor with basal cell carcinoma.

This chain joins TRBV6-6 and TRBJ2-2; the match to TRBD1 covers 9 bases. Germline V gene sequence: CDR1 MNHNY, CDR2 SVGAGI (reference sequence). Trimming at V came to 5 bases and at J to 6 bases, leaving 7 bases not matched to a gene. This CDR3 has 15 amino acids. The CDR3 spells CASSRTGATAGELFF. CDR3 bases: TGTGCCAGCAGTCGGACAGGGGCGACGGCCGGGGAGCTGTTTTTT.

This clone was counted only a few times. The V call is TRBV4-1, the J call TRBJ1-5; the D gene is possibly TRBD1 (5 bases). Trimming pared 0 bases from V and 3 bases from J, leaving 9 bases between. The length of the CDR3 is 15 residues. In germline, CDR1 is MGHRA, CDR2 YSYEKL. The CDR3 is CASSQDPRANQPQHF. The CDR3 DNA reads TGCGCCAGCAGCCAAGATCCCAGGGCCAATCAGCCCCAGCATTTT.

The CDR3 DNA sequence: TGTGCCAGCAGCCCACAACCTACAGGGTCGGGCACTGAAGCTTTCTTT. This gives the protein CASSPQPTGSGTEAFF. This chain connects TRBV3-1 (or the pseudogene TRBV3-2) to TRBJ1-1, with a weak D call TRBD1 (6 bases). The CDR3 totals 16 residues. Germline V gene lookup returns CDR1 LGHDT and CDR2 YNNKEL (reference sequence). Trimming took off 4 bases at V and 4 bases at J, with 19 bases between the two ends.

The rearrangement joins TRBV27 to TRBJ2-7, with D unresolved. Germline-derived CDR1 and CDR2 are MNHEY and SMNVEV (reference sequence). The V end was cut by 3 bases, the J end by 2 bases, with 8 bases between. The CDR3 is 13 residues long. The CDR3, as DNA: TGTGCCAGCAGTTTGGCCAGGCCCTACGAGCAGTACTTC. This codes for CASSLARPYEQYF.